What follows are 4 T cell receptor beta chains derived from one specimen sequenced in a study of blood T cell repertoires in COVID-19. Clones were sequenced by immunoSEQ multiplex PCR, and TCRdb holds only the in-frame ones, with some missing. The sample records over 50,000 clones, 90% to 95% being singletons. Source material: peripheral blood. All receptors come from a woman aged 55-70 years with active or convalescent COVID-19.

The rearrangement joins TRBV2 to TRBJ1-2, with D unresolved. V was cut by 4 bases and J by 0 bases, with 3 bases left in between. Germline assignment: CDR1 SNHLY and CDR2 FYNNEI. This CDR3 region has 12 residues. CDR3 sequence reads: CASSAANYGYTF. Written as DNA, the CDR3 is TGTGCCAGCAGTGCTGCTAACTATGGCTACACCTTC. The full variable domain, rest sourced from reference TRBV2 and TRBJ1-2, is EPEVTQTPSHQVTQMGQEVILRCVPISNHLYFYWYRQILGQKVEFLVSFYNNEISEKSEIFDDQFSVERPDGSNFTLKIRSTKLEDSAMYFCASSAANYGYTFGSGTRLTVV.

The V gene is TRBV19, the J gene TRBJ1-2; 8 nucleotides line up with TRBD1. The CDR3 spans 14 residues. V dropped 3 bases and J dropped 2; count of bases not matched to a gene: 2. CDR1 and CDR2 from the germline V gene are LNHDA and SQIVND (reference sequence). The CDR3 reads CASSIPGGNYGYTF. As DNA, the CDR3 is TGTGCCAGTAGTATCCCAGGGGGCAACTATGGCTACACCTTC.

In nucleotides, the CDR3 is TGTGCCAGCAGCCGACGACTAGCGGGGGCCGGGGAGCTGTTTTTT. Amino acid sequence: CASSRRLAGAGELFF. The J gene is TRBJ2-2, the V gene TRBV6-5; TRBD2 aligns across 12 bases. Germline-derived CDR1 and CDR2 are MNHEY and SVGAGI. The CDR3 has 15 residues. Germline trimming cut 6 bases from V and 6 bases from J; bases unmatched to any gene: 5.

The rearrangement uses TRBV25-1 and TRBJ2-3; 8 bases line up with TRBD2. Germline loops: CDR1 MGHDK, CDR2 SYGVNS. Trimming cost V 2 bases and J 11 bases; bases outside gene matches: 3. The CDR3 has 12 amino acids. The CDR3 loop reads CASSESGRVQYF. The CDR3, as DNA: TGTGCCAGCAGTGAAAGCGGGAGAGTGCAGTATTTT. The whole variable domain, filled in from reference TRBV25-1 and TRBJ2-3, reads EADIYQTPRYLVIGTGKKITLECSQTMGHDKMYWYQQDPGMELHLIHYSYGVNSTEKGDLSSESTVSRIRTEHFPLTLESARPSHTSQYLCASSESGRVQYFGPGTRLTVL.